Each of the 27 T cell receptor beta chains below was sequenced from the same sample in a study of CD8 T cells in Susac syndrome. RNA in amounts of roughly 0.5 to 1 ug was reverse transcribed with random hexamers. TCRdb reanalysed the immunoSEQ multiplex PCR reads using MiXCR and keeps one entry per CDR3 protein. Of under 95,000 distinct CDR3 sequences listed, 90% to 95% are singletons. Source material: CD4+ T cells from PBMCs. The receptor set was obtained from a human donor with Susac syndrome.

The V and J genes are TRBV7-8 and TRBJ1-4, with TRBD1 matching 8 bases. Germline V lookup: CDR1 SGHVS, CDR2 FQNEAQ. There are 15 residues in the CDR3. The ends lost 0 bases at V and 8 bases at J; junction bases unmatched: 5. The CDR3 here is CASSLAQGASEKLFF. The CDR3 DNA sequence: TGTGCCAGCAGCTTAGCGCAGGGGGCAAGCGAAAAACTGTTTTTT. Combining the CDR3 with reference TRBV7-8 and TRBJ1-4 gives the whole variable domain GAGVSQSPRYKVAKRGQDVALRCDPISGHVSLFWYQQALGQGPEFLTYFQNEAQLDKSGLPSDRFFAERPEGSVSTLKIQRTQQEDSAVYLCASSLAQGASEKLFFGSGTQLSVL.

The chain couples TRBV20-1 to TRBJ1-5, with 7 bases matching TRBD1. The germline CDR1 and CDR2 sequences are DFQATT and SNEGSKA (reference sequence). V lost 7 bases and J lost 3; bases outside the gene matches: 3. This CDR3 contains 12 residues. Here the CDR3 DNA reads TGCAGTGGGGACAGACTCAATCAGCCCCAGCATTTT. Translated: CSGDRLNQPQHF.

The rearrangement joins TRBV30 to TRBJ1-2; D gene ambiguous. Germline V gene lookup returns CDR1 GTSNPN and CDR2 SVGIG (reference sequence). Deletions cut 0 bases from V and 6 bases from J, with 8 bases between. This CDR3 has 12 residues. This CDR3 reads CAWSVFGDGYTF. DNA of the CDR3: TGTGCCTGGAGTGTTTTCGGGGATGGCTACACCTTC.

This rearrangement joins TRBV24-1 to TRBJ2-5, with D unclear. The CDR3 totals 13 residues. The ends were cut back, 3 bases at V and 4 bases at J, with 8 bases in the middle. Germline CDR1 and CDR2: KGHDR and SFDVKD. The CDR3 DNA reads TGTGCCACCAGTGATGAAAACCGAGAGACCCAGTACTTC. Its translation: CATSDENRETQYF.

The chain links TRBV27 to TRBJ1-2; 8 bases agree with TRBD1. There are 14 residues in the CDR3. Losses at the gene ends were 8 bases for V and 5 bases for J; bases not matched to a gene: 10. Looked up from germline, CDR1 is MNHEY and CDR2 is SMNVEV (reference sequence). The CDR3 DNA is TGTGCCAGCCCCCCGGACAGGGAGGGATATGGCTACACCTTC. Encoded protein: CASPPDREGYGYTF.

The CDR3 loop is CASSEAGQGEDYEQYF. For the CDR3, the DNA is TGTGCCAGCAGTGAAGCGGGACAGGGAGAGGACTACGAGCAGTACTTC. J is TRBJ2-7 and V is TRBV2; 9 bases fit TRBD1. The CDR3 has 16 amino acids. The trim removed 0 bases at V and 3 bases at J, leaving 6 bases unmatched. The V gene's germline CDR1 is SNHLY and CDR2 FYNNEI.

This rearrangement joins TRBV2 to TRBJ2-1, with D possibly matching TRBD1 (7 bases). With 6 bases removed from V and 6 bases from J, the gap between germline ends came to 15 bases. The germline V gene has CDR1 SNHLY and CDR2 FYNNEI. The CDR3 runs 14 residues. CDR3 sequence: CASRGGQPLNEQFF. CDR3 coding DNA: TGTGCCAGCAGGGGGGGACAGCCCCTCAATGAGCAGTTCTTC. Variable domain in full (rest from reference TRBV2 and TRBJ2-1): EPEVTQTPSHQVTQMGQEVILRCVPISNHLYFYWYRQILGQKVEFLVSFYNNEISEKSEIFDDQFSVERPDGSNFTLKIRSTKLEDSAMYFCASRGGQPLNEQFFGPGTRLTVL.

The V gene is TRBV12-5, the J gene TRBJ2-3; D call uncertain. Germline CDR1 is LGHNT and CDR2 is FRNRAP. The V end lost 5 bases, the J end lost 6 bases, and 15 bases lay between the germline ends. The CDR3 sequence is 14 residues long. The CDR3 DNA sequence: TGTGCTAGTGGTCTCGGACGTCAGACGGATACGCAGTATTTT. This encodes CASGLGRQTDTQYF.

The V gene is TRBV29-1, the J gene TRBJ2-7; D gene uncertain. CDR1 and CDR2 from the germline V gene are SQVTM and ANQGSEA. The CDR3 sequence is 12 residues long. V was pared by 1 base and J by 7 bases, with 11 bases between. CDR3 sequence: CSVEVISREQYF. CDR3 nucleotide sequence: TGCAGCGTTGAAGTAATTAGCAGGGAGCAGTACTTC.

V is TRBV7-9 and J is TRBJ1-2; TRBD1 matches at 7 bases. V lost 1 base to trimming and J lost 6 bases; unmatched junction nucleotides: 2. The CDR3 extends over 13 amino acids. Germline CDR1 reads SEHNR; CDR2 reads FQNEAQ (reference sequence). The CDR3 spells CASSLGTGDGYTF. As DNA, the CDR3 is TGTGCCAGCAGCTTAGGGACAGGTGATGGCTACACCTTC.

The chain employs TRBV7-2 and TRBJ1-5, with D possibly TRBD1 on 5 matching bases. CDR3 length: 14 residues. Germline CDR1 is SGHTA and CDR2 is FQGNSA. V lost 5 bases, J lost 4 bases, and 12 bases lay in between. The CDR3 is CASSPTGTNQPQHF. DNA of the CDR3: TGTGCCAGCAGCCCGACGGGGACTAATCAGCCCCAGCATTTT.

This clonotype is a singleton in its sample. For the CDR3, the DNA is TGTGCCAGTAGTATCGGAGACAGGATCAATCAGCCCCAGCATTTT. This encodes CASSIGDRINQPQHF. The chain recombines TRBV19 with TRBJ1-5, with a possible D match to TRBD1 (6 bases). Germline CDR1 LNHDA, CDR2 SQIVND (reference sequence). CDR3 length: 15 residues. V lost 3 bases and J 3 bases, leaving 12 bases between the germline ends. Full variable domain (outside the CDR3, taken from reference TRBV19 and TRBJ1-5): DGGITQSPKYLFRKEGQNVTLSCEQNLNHDAMYWYRQDPGQGLRLIYYSQIVNDFQKGDIAEGYSVSREKKESFPLTVTSAQKNPTAFYLCASSIGDRINQPQHFGDGTRLSIL.

The chain has TRBV12-3 or TRBV12-4 and TRBJ1-1, with 7 bases aligning to TRBD1. V was pared by 6 bases and J by 5 bases, with 9 bases of the junction left unmatched. This CDR3 has 14 residues. CDR3 loop: CASSRDRAGTEAFF. CDR3 DNA: TGTGCCAGCAGCCGAGACAGGGCGGGAACTGAAGCTTTCTTT.

The V and J genes are TRBV4-3 and TRBJ1-5, with D tentatively TRBD1 (5 bases). The germline V gene has CDR1 LGHNA and CDR2 YSLEER. The V end was cut by 1 base, the J end by 7 bases, with 8 bases between. The CDR3 loop spans 13 amino acids. This CDR3 reads CASSQAEGQPQHF. The CDR3 nucleotides read TGCGCCAGCAGCCAAGCCGAGGGGCAGCCCCAGCATTTT.

This clonotype has a single count. The chain recombines TRBV14 with TRBJ2-4, with D possibly matching TRBD2 (5 bases). CDR1 SGHDN and CDR2 FVKESK come from the germline V gene. This CDR3 is built from 15 residues. V shed 2 bases and J shed 1 base, with 9 bases lying between them. CDR3 residues: CASSQPGWAKNIQYF. The CDR3 DNA reads as TGTGCCAGCAGCCAACCGGGGTGGGCCAAAAACATTCAGTACTTC.

The chain uses TRBV28 and TRBJ2-7; 7 bases fit TRBD2. CDR3 length equals 14 residues. The V segment lost 2 bases and the J segment 5 bases; nucleotides outside the gene matches: 6. Germline V gene data show CDR1 as MDHEN and CDR2 as SYDVKM. CDR3 DNA sequence: TGTGCCAGCAGTTTAGGAGGGGAGGGTCACGAGCAGTACTTC. Residues: CASSLGGEGHEQYF.

The CDR3 here is CASSYPTGLRGSGNTIYF. For the CDR3, the DNA is TGTGCCAGCAGTTACCCCACGGGGCTCCGGGGCTCTGGAAACACCATATATTTT. The rearrangement uses TRBV6-5 and TRBJ1-3; perhaps TRBD1 as D (5 bases). The V end was cut by 2 bases, the J end by 0 bases, with 17 bases between. CDR1 and CDR2 from the germline V gene are MNHEY and SVGAGI. This CDR3 contains 18 residues.

This clonotype came up once. This chain uses TRBV2 with TRBJ2-7; D is ambiguous. V was clipped by 4 bases and J by 4 bases, with 2 bases between them. The germline CDR1 and CDR2 sequences are SNHLY and FYNNEI. There are 10 residues in the CDR3. The CDR3 DNA reads as TGTGCCAGCAGTGTTTACGAGCAGTACTTC. Its protein product is CASSVYEQYF.

This CDR3 reads CATLPAGGYGYTF. CDR3 bases: TGTGCCACCCTACCGGCAGGAGGCTATGGCTACACCTTC. The chain is built from TRBV27 and TRBJ1-2; D is unresolved. Germline CDR1 is MNHEY and CDR2 is SMNVEV (reference sequence). V gave up 10 bases and J gave up 4 bases, with 16 bases separating them. The CDR3 totals 13 residues.

The chain combines TRBV12-3 or TRBV12-4 with TRBJ2-7; D remains unclear. The length of the CDR3 is 12 residues. Trimming took 2 bases from V and 3 from J, leaving 5 bases between them. The CDR3 bases are TGTGCCAGCAGTTTAATGATCTACGAGCAGTACTTC. Its translation: CASSLMIYEQYF.

This clonotype appeared a few times. The chain combines TRBV18 with TRBJ2-7; the match to TRBD1 covers 8 bases. The CDR3 totals 14 residues. J gave up 5 bases and V 4 bases, and 7 bases lay outside the gene matches. In germline, CDR1 is KGHSH, CDR2 LQKENI. The CDR3 DNA reads TGTGCCAGCTCACGTCGGGACAGGTACGACGAGCAGTACTTC. Protein sequence: CASSRRDRYDEQYF.

The rearrangement links TRBV7-9 to TRBJ2-2; D possibly corresponds to TRBD1 (6 bases). CDR1 is SEHNR and CDR2 is FQNEAQ in the germline V gene (reference sequence). With 1 base removed from V and 3 bases from J, the gap between germline ends came to 9 bases. The CDR3 is 15 residues long. In DNA form, the CDR3 reads TGTGCCAGCAGCTTAGTACAGGGCTACACCGGGGAGCTGTTTTTT. This translates into CASSLVQGYTGELFF.

The gene calls are TRBV27 and TRBJ1-1, with 7 bases fitting TRBD1. V shed 6 bases, J shed 8 bases, and the junction held 6 bases outside the gene matches. CDR1 and CDR2 (germline): MNHEY, SMNVEV (reference sequence). CDR3 size: 12 residues. CDR3 sequence: CASSSGDREAFF. As DNA, the CDR3 is TGTGCCAGCAGCTCAGGGGACAGAGAAGCTTTCTTT.

The table lists this clonotype with a count of one. The chain recombines TRBV20-1 with TRBJ2-5; 9 bases fit TRBD1. Germline CDR1 DFQATT, CDR2 SNEGSKA (reference sequence). The length of the CDR3 is 15 residues. J was trimmed by 0 bases and V by 6 bases; bases with no gene match: 8. CDR3 sequence reads: CSARDRDWYQETQYF. The DNA of the CDR3 is TGCAGTGCCCGGGACAGGGATTGGTACCAAGAGACCCAGTACTTC.

The chain has TRBV28 and TRBJ2-3; 7 bases line up with TRBD1. In germline, CDR1 is MDHEN, CDR2 SYDVKM. This CDR3 spans 14 amino acids. The J segment lost 1 base and the V segment lost 6 bases, leaving 4 bases of the junction unmatched. For the CDR3, the DNA is TGTGCCAGCAGCGAAGGGGGCCGCACAGATACGCAGTATTTT. Its translation is CASSEGGRTDTQYF.

The V gene is TRBV7-2, the J gene TRBJ2-5, with unresolved D. The germline V and J ends were trimmed by 5 bases and 5 bases, with 12 bases remaining between them. Germline V gene lookup returns CDR1 SGHTA and CDR2 FQGNSA. This CDR3 region has 13 residues. The DNA of the CDR3 is TGTGCCAGCAGCCTCCAGATTCGGGAGACCCAGTACTTC. Its protein is CASSLQIRETQYF.

V is TRBV28 and J is TRBJ2-7, with no clear D. Germline loops: CDR1 MDHEN, CDR2 SYDVKM. CDR3 length equals 12 residues. The ends were cut back, 7 bases at V and 3 bases at J, with 10 bases in the middle. The CDR3 coding sequence is TGTGCCAGCATCGGCAGGATCTACGAGCAGTACTTC. Its translation is CASIGRIYEQYF.